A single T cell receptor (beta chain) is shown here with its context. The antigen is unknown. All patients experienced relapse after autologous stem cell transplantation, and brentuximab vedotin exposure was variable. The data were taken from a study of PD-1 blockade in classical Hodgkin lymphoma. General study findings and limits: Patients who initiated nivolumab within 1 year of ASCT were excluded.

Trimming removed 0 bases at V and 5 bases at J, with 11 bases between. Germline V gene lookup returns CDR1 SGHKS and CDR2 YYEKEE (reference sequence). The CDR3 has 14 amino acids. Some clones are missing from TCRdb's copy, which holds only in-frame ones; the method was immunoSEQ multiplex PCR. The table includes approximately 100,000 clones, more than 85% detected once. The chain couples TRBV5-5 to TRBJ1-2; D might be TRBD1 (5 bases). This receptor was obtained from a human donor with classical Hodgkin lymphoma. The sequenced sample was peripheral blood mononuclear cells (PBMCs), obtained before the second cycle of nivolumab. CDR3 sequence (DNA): TGTGCCAGCAGCTTGGTAGCAGGGCCTTATGGCTACACCTTC. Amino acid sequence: CASSLVAGPYGYTF. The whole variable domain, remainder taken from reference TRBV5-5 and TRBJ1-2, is DAGVTQSPTHLIKTRGQQVTLRCSPISGHKSVSWYQQVLGQGPQFIFQYYEKEERGRGNFPDRFSARQFPNYSSELNVNALLLGDSALYLCASSLVAGPYGYTFGSGTRLTVV.